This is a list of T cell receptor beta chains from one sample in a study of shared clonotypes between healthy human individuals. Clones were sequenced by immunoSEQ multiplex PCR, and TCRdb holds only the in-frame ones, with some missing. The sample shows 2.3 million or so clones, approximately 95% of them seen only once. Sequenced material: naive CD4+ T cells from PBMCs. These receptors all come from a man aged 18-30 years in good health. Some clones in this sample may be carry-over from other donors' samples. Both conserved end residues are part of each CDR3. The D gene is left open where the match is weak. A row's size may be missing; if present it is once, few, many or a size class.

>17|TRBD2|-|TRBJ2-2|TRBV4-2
CASSQDFGGWNTGELFF
TGTGCCAGCAGCCAAGATTTCGGGGGGTGGAACACCGGGGAGCTGTTTTTT
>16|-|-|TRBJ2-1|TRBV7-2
CASRLSGTEPGAEQFF
TGTGCCAGCAGATTGAGCGGGACGGAACCGGGGGCCGAGCAGTTCTTC
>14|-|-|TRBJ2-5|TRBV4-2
CASSQDGFRETQYF
TGTGCCAGCAGCCAAGACGGGTTTAGGGAGACCCAGTACTTC
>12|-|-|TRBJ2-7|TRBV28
CASSSAGQRFYF
TGTGCCAGCAGTTCTGCCGGGCAGCGCTTCTACTTC
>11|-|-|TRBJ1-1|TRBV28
CASFVNTEAFF
TGTGCCAGCTTTGTTAACACTGAAGCTTTCTTT
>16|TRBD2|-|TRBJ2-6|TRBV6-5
CASSYSGGAGANVLTF
TGTGCCAGCAGTTACTCTGGGGGGGCTGGGGCCAACGTCCTGACTTTC
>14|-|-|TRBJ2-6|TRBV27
CASSAYSGANVLTF
TGTGCCAGCAGTGCCTACTCTGGGGCCAACGTCCTGACTTTC
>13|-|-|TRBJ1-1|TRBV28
CASSPSGNTEAFF
TGTGCCAGCAGTCCGAGTGGCAACACTGAAGCTTTCTTT
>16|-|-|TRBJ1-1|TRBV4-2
CASSPPEQGGNPEAFF
TGTGCCAGCAGCCCTCCTGAACAGGGAGGGAACCCTGAAGCTTTCTTT
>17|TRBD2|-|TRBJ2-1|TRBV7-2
CASSLVVTSGLDNEQFF
TGTGCCAGCAGCTTAGTGGTGACTAGCGGGTTAGACAATGAGCAGTTCTTC
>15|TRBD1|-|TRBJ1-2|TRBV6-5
CASTHGWDRGLGYTF
TGTGCCAGCACCCACGGGTGGGACAGGGGCTTAGGCTACACCTTC
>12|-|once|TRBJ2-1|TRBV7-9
CASSSEYNEQFF
TGTGCCAGCAGCTCGGAGTACAATGAGCAGTTCTTC
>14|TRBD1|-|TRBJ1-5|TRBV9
CASSVGTVDQPQHF
TGTGCCAGCAGCGTGGGGACAGTTGATCAGCCCCAGCATTTT
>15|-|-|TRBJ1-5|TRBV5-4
CASSFGPGSNQPQHF
TGTGCCAGCAGCTTTGGCCCGGGGAGCAATCAGCCCCAGCATTTT
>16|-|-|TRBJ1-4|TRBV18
CASSPPQGLTNEKLFF
TGTGCCAGCTCACCACCGCAGGGTTTAACTAATGAAAAACTGTTTTTT
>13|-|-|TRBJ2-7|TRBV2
CASRDSIIYEQYF
TGTGCCAGCAGGGACAGCATAATATACGAGCAGTACTTC
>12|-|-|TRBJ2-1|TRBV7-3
CASSLTEQEQFF
TGTGCCAGCAGCTTAACCGAACAGGAGCAGTTCTTC
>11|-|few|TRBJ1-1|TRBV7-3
CASSPYTEAFF
TGTGCCAGCAGCCCATACACTGAAGCTTTCTTT
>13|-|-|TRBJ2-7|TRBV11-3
CASSLTGKHEQYF
TGTGCCAGCAGCTTAACAGGGAAGCACGAGCAGTACTTC
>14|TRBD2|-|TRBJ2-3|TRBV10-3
CAISRLARTDTQYF
TGTGCCATCAGCAGACTAGCCCGCACAGATACGCAGTATTTT
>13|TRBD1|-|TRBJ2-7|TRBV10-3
CAIGQGNTYEQYF
TGTGCCATCGGACAGGGAAACACCTACGAGCAGTACTTC
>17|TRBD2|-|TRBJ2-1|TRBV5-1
CASSLAGLAGAYNEQFF
TGCGCCAGCAGCTTGGCCGGTCTAGCGGGAGCCTACAATGAGCAGTTCTTC